Below are 29 T cell receptor beta chains sequenced from a single sample in a study of monozygotic twins with inflammatory bowel disease. For each CDR3 protein, TCRdb gives one entry from its re-call of the 5' RACE reads, without DNA. The sample holds 330,000 or so distinct CDR3 sequences. The specimen sequenced was blood. The origin of the receptors is a human donor with ulcerative colitis or Crohn's disease, or a healthy co-twin of an affected twin (not recorded which).

The chain joins TRBV5-4 to TRBJ2-5; the D call of TRBD1 rests on TCRdb alone, since no DNA is present to check it. CDR1 and CDR2 (germline): SGHNT, YYREEE (reference sequence). The CDR3 consists of 14 residues. The CDR3 region is CASSLARTEETQYF.

J is TRBJ1-2 and V is TRBV20-1; TCRdb reports TRBD1, a call that lacks DNA to check it against. CDR3 length: 13 amino acids. Germline assignment: CDR1 DFQATT and CDR2 SNEGSKA (reference sequence). CDR3 sequence: CSARGDSSYGYTF.

The rearrangement links TRBV20-1 to TRBJ2-7; TCRdb proposes TRBD1, but this gene call is untestable without DNA. This CDR3 is built from 14 residues. In germline, CDR1 is DFQATT, CDR2 SNEGSKA (reference sequence). This chain's CDR3 is CSATPRGAWYEQYF.

This chain links TRBV10-1 with TRBJ2-5; absent DNA, TCRdb's TRBD1 call cannot be checked. CDR3 size: 14 residues. Germline CDR1 is WNHNN and CDR2 is SYGVQD (reference sequence). CDR3 loop: CASSESGQQETQYF.

The chain is built from TRBV5-1 and TRBJ2-2; lacking DNA, the TRBD2 call made by TCRdb goes unchecked. The CDR3 runs 19 residues. CDR1 SGHRS and CDR2 YFSETQ come from the germline V gene. The CDR3: CASSSGLAGTPGNTGELFF. Together with reference TRBV5-1 and TRBJ2-2, the CDR3 gives the full variable domain: KAGVTQTPRYLIKTRGQQVTLSCSPISGHRSVSWYQQTPGQGLQFLFEYFSETQRNKGNFPGRFSGRQFSNSRSEMNVSTLELGDSALYLCASSSGLAGTPGNTGELFFGEGSRLTVL.

This chain connects TRBV12-3 or TRBV12-4 to TRBJ2-2. The CDR3 runs 15 residues. The CDR3 region is CASSSRGSNTGELFF.

This chain links TRBV19 with TRBJ2-1; the TRBD2 assignment by TCRdb is unverifiable without DNA. The germline V gene has CDR1 LNHDA and CDR2 SQIVND (reference sequence). The CDR3 is made up of 15 amino acids. This CDR3 is CASTPLAGRYNEQFF.

V is TRBV18 and J is TRBJ2-1. The CDR3 is made up of 15 amino acids. Germline V gene lookup returns CDR1 KGHSH and CDR2 LQKENI. CDR3: CASSQAASAYNEQFF.

The rearrangement uses TRBV5-1 and TRBJ2-1; TCRdb returns TRBD2, unconfirmable since there is no DNA. This CDR3 is built from 14 residues. In germline, CDR1 is SGHRS, CDR2 YFSETQ. The CDR3 region is CASTGLAGSNEQFF.

V gene TRBV9 combines with J gene TRBJ2-7; the TCRdb D gene call, TRBD2, has no DNA to confirm it. Germline-derived CDR1 and CDR2 are SGDLS and YYNGEE. The CDR3 spans 14 residues. CDR3 protein: CASSGGLAAYEQYF.

The rearrangement uses TRBV4-2 and TRBJ2-2. The CDR3 consists of 14 residues. Germline loops: CDR1 LGHNA, CDR2 YNFKEQ. The CDR3: CASSPERDTGELFF.

This chain links TRBV18 with TRBJ2-3; TCRdb gives TRBD2 as the D gene, but with no DNA this cannot be confirmed. This CDR3 has 16 amino acids. Germline V lookup: CDR1 KGHSH, CDR2 LQKENI. CDR3 in amino acids: CASSPRPGGFTDTQYF.

This chain links TRBV7-8 with TRBJ2-3; TCRdb's assignment of TRBD1 cannot be checked, as there is no DNA. The CDR3 consists of 16 residues. In germline, CDR1 is SGHVS, CDR2 FQNEAQ. CDR3: CASSFALRTVTDTQYF.

The chain carries TRBV11-2 and TRBJ2-1; TCRdb's D call of TRBD1 is untestable without DNA. CDR3 length: 14 amino acids. The germline V gene has CDR1 SGHAT and CDR2 FQNNGV. CDR3 loop: CASSFGAGANEQFF.

The chain employs TRBV11-2 and TRBJ1-3; lacking DNA, the TRBD1 call made by TCRdb goes unchecked. From germline, CDR1 is SGHAT and CDR2 FQNNGV. This CDR3 has 19 amino acids. The CDR3 here is CASSFDKVWGEHSGNTIYF.

The gene calls are TRBV30 and TRBJ2-1; the D call from TCRdb, TRBD1, cannot be confirmed without DNA. CDR3 length: 12 amino acids. Germline V gene lookup returns CDR1 GTSNPN and CDR2 SVGIG (reference sequence). CDR3 region: CAWSKQGNEQFF.

This chain connects TRBV3-1 to TRBJ1-1; TCRdb returns TRBD1, unconfirmable since there is no DNA. Germline CDR1 is LGHDT and CDR2 is YNNKEL (reference sequence). CDR3 length equals 14 residues. The CDR3 loop is CASRLAGGRTEAFF.

The chain uses TRBV7-2 and TRBJ2-7; TCRdb names TRBD1, which stays unverified in the absence of DNA. The CDR3 spans 15 residues. Germline V gene sequence: CDR1 SGHTA, CDR2 FQGNSA. The CDR3: CASSFGGASTSEQYF.

The genes are TRBV4-2 and TRBJ2-2; the D gene TCRdb calls, TRBD1, cannot be checked with no DNA. Germline lookup yields CDR1 LGHNA and CDR2 YNFKEQ. The CDR3 runs 18 residues. The CDR3 loop is CASSQDVGQGLETGELFF.

The chain is built from TRBV28 and TRBJ2-1; TCRdb outputs TRBD2, but without DNA this stays unchecked. From germline, CDR1 is MDHEN and CDR2 SYDVKM. The CDR3 sequence is 16 residues long. The CDR3 is CASSTYSGLTYNEQFF.

The chain joins TRBV7-9 to TRBJ2-1; with no DNA, the TCRdb D assignment of TRBD2 cannot be verified. This CDR3 region has 15 residues. From germline, CDR1 is SEHNR and CDR2 FQNEAQ (reference sequence). Here the CDR3 reads CASSTTSGDYNEQFF.

This rearrangement joins TRBV7-2 to TRBJ2-7; with no DNA, the TCRdb D assignment of TRBD1 cannot be verified. CDR1 is SGHTA, CDR2 FQGNSA, per germline. The CDR3 extends over 13 amino acids. The CDR3 sequence: CASSSRPGYEQYF.

The chain couples TRBV19 to TRBJ1-6. Per the germline V gene, CDR1 is LNHDA and CDR2 is SQIVND (reference sequence). The CDR3 length is 14 residues. This CDR3 is CASSIDRGSSPLHF.

The chain carries TRBV4-1 and TRBJ2-5; no DNA is available, so the TRBD2 call from TCRdb remains unchecked. Germline assignment: CDR1 MGHRA and CDR2 YSYEKL. This CDR3 has 17 amino acids. The CDR3 loop is CASSQDKYGRDQETQYF.

V and J are TRBV7-2 and TRBJ1-6; TCRdb's D call of TRBD1 is untestable without DNA. The CDR3 runs to 15 residues. Germline assignment: CDR1 SGHTA and CDR2 FQGNSA. CDR3 protein: CASKLKGDLGSPLHF.

This chain links TRBV3-1 with TRBJ2-3; as DNA is missing, the TRBD2 call by TCRdb cannot be tested. Germline CDR1 is LGHDT and CDR2 is YNNKEL (reference sequence). CDR3 length: 16 amino acids. The CDR3 loop reads CASSQGQRASTDTQYF.

The V gene is TRBV6-4, the J gene TRBJ1-5. Germline CDR1 MRHNA, CDR2 SNTAGT. The CDR3 extends over 14 amino acids. The CDR3: CASSESGGNQPQHF.

The chain is built from TRBV7-6 and TRBJ2-1; no DNA is available, so the TRBD2 call from TCRdb remains unchecked. This CDR3 comprises 15 residues. In germline, CDR1 is SGHVS, CDR2 FNYEAQ. The CDR3 loop is CASSSPTSQGNEQFF. The full variable domain, in which reference TRBV7-6 and TRBJ2-1 provide the parts outside the CDR3, is GAGVSQSPRYKVTKRGQDVALRCDPISGHVSLYWYRQALGQGPEFLTYFNYEAQQDKSGLPNDRFSAERPEGSISTLTIQRTEQRDSAMYRCASSSPTSQGNEQFFGPGTRLTVL.

The chain carries TRBV10-3 and TRBJ2-7; TCRdb designates TRBD1, a call that cannot be tested without DNA. CDR3 length: 13 residues. Germline assignment: CDR1 ENHRY and CDR2 SYGVKD. This chain's CDR3 is CAISARLFYEQYF.